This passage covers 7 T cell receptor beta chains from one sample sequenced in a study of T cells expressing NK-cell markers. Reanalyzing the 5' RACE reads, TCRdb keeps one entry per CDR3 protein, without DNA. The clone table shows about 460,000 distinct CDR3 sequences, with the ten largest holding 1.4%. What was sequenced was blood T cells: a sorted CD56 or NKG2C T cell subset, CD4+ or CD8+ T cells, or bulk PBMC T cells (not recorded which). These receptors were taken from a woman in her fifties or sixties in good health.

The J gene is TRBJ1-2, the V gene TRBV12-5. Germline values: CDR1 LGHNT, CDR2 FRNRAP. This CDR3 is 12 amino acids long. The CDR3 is CASGLDVYGYTF.

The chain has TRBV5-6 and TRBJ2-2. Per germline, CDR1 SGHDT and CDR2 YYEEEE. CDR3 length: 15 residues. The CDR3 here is CASSVKVLFTGELFF.

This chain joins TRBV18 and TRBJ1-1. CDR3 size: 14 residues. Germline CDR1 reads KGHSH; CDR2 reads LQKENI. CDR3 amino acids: CASSPSRMNTEAFF. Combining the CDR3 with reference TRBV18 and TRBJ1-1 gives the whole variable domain NAGVMQNPRHLVRRRGQEARLRCSPMKGHSHVYWYRQLPEEGLKFMVYLQKENIIDESGMPKERFSAEFPKEGPSILRIQQVVRGDSAAYFCASSPSRMNTEAFFGQGTRLTVV.

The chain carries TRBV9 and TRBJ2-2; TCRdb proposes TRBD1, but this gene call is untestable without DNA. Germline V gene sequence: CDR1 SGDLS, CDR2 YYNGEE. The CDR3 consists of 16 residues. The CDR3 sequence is CASSAFGGGNTGELFF.

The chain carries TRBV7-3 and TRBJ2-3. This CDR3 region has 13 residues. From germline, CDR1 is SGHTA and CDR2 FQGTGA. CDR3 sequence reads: CASSPLDEDTQYF.

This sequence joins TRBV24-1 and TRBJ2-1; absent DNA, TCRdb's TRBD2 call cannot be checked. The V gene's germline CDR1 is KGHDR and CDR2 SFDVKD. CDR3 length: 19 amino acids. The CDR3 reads CATSDFKGLAGERVNEQFF.

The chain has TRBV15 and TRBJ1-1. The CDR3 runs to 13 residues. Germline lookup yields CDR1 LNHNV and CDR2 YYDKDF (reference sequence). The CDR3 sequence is CATSLKMNTEAFF.